The 18 T cell receptor beta chains listed next were all sequenced from one sample in a study of T cell changes during pregnancy in multiple sclerosis. Sequencing used immunoSEQ multiplex PCR; TCRdb keeps in-frame clones, though not all of them. Of more than 90,000 clones listed, 92% are singletons. Sequences were derived from peripheral blood, sampled after pregnancy. Receptors were obtained from a female donor with multiple sclerosis, enrolled in a pregnancy study.

This chain links TRBV6-5 with TRBJ2-7; no definite D call. There are 14 residues in the CDR3. Trimming pared 6 bases from V and 2 bases from J, leaving 14 bases between. Germline V gene sequence: CDR1 MNHEY, CDR2 SVGAGI. For the CDR3, the DNA is TGTGCCAGCAGGGAGTACCCATCTACCTACGAGCAGTACTTC. It yields the protein CASREYPSTYEQYF.

The rearrangement links TRBV5-1 to TRBJ1-2; 7 bases align to TRBD1. V dropped 3 bases and J dropped 4; count of bases not matched to a gene: 6. The CDR3 is 14 residues long. Germline V gene sequence: CDR1 SGHRS, CDR2 YFSETQ. This CDR3 is CASSSRDSAYGYTF. The CDR3 DNA is TGCGCCAGCAGCTCGCGGGACAGCGCCTATGGCTACACCTTC.

This chain joins TRBV2 and TRBJ2-4, with a weak D call TRBD2 (5 bases). There are 15 residues in the CDR3. V was cut by 3 bases and J by 0 bases, with 9 bases left in between. Germline V CDR1 and CDR2: SNHLY, FYNNEI. CDR3 nucleotide sequence: TGTGCCAGCAGTGACCGGGATTTAGCCAAAAACATTCAGTACTTC. This codes for CASSDRDLAKNIQYF.

The chain carries TRBV9 and TRBJ1-5, with a tentative D call TRBD1 (5 bases). Germline V gene data show CDR1 as SGDLS and CDR2 as YYNGEE. Trimming left V 2 bases short and J 8 bases short, with 14 bases between. CDR3 length equals 14 residues. The CDR3 nucleotides are TGTGCCAGCAGCGTGGGGGAGGGGTCGGAGCCCCAGCATTTT. Its translation: CASSVGEGSEPQHF. Full variable domain (missing parts from reference TRBV9 and TRBJ1-5): DSGVTQTPKHLITATGQRVTLRCSPRSGDLSVYWYQQSLDQGLQFLIQYYNGEERAKGNILERFSAQQFPDLHSELNLSSLELGDSALYFCASSVGEGSEPQHFGDGTRLSIL.

V and J are TRBV18 and TRBJ2-2; a possible D gene is TRBD1 (6 bases). Germline V lookup: CDR1 KGHSH, CDR2 LQKENI. CDR3 length: 17 residues. V shed 1 base and J shed 2 bases, with 14 bases lying between them. The CDR3 sequence is CASSPRTGTLNTGELFF. The CDR3 DNA sequence: TGTGCCAGCTCACCACGCACCGGGACACTCAACACCGGGGAGCTGTTTTTT.

The chain couples TRBV6-6 to TRBJ1-2; 9 nucleotides align to TRBD1. The CDR3 has 15 residues. The V segment lost 7 bases and the J segment 6 bases; nucleotides outside the gene matches: 12. Germline assignment: CDR1 MNHNY and CDR2 SVGAGI (reference sequence). This CDR3 reads CASNPRGQGGHGYTF. The CDR3 region has the DNA TGTGCCAGCAACCCCAGGGGACAGGGAGGTCATGGCTACACCTTC.

The gene calls are TRBV5-1 and TRBJ2-7, with 9 bases fitting TRBD1. This CDR3 contains 16 residues. J was trimmed by 2 bases and V by 4 bases; bases with no gene match: 10. The germline V gene has CDR1 SGHRS and CDR2 YFSETQ. The CDR3 nucleotides read TGCGCCAGCAGCCGGGGACAGGGAATTGCTACCTACGAGCAGTACTTC. It specifies CASSRGQGIATYEQYF.

In DNA form, the CDR3 reads TGCGCCAGCAGCTCACCGGAGGCCCTCTACAATGAGCAGTTCTTC. As protein: CASSSPEALYNEQFF. The chain links TRBV5-1 to TRBJ2-1, with D perhaps TRBD2 (5 bases). V gave up 3 bases and J gave up 3 bases, with 13 bases separating them. Per germline, CDR1 SGHRS and CDR2 YFSETQ. There are 15 residues in the CDR3. Full variable domain (remainder filled in from reference TRBV5-1 and TRBJ2-1): KAGVTQTPRYLIKTRGQQVTLSCSPISGHRSVSWYQQTPGQGLQFLFEYFSETQRNKGNFPGRFSGRQFSNSRSEMNVSTLELGDSALYLCASSSPEALYNEQFFGPGTRLTVL.

The V and J genes are TRBV6-6 and TRBJ1-2; 11 nucleotides match TRBD1. This CDR3 is built from 16 residues. Germline loops: CDR1 MNHNY, CDR2 SVGAGI (reference sequence). Trimming at V came to 0 bases and at J to 4 bases, leaving 4 bases not matched to a gene. The CDR3 DNA reads as TGTGCCAGCAGTTACTCGAGGGACAGGGGGTCCTATGGCTACACCTTC. Its translation is CASSYSRDRGSYGYTF.

The V and J genes are TRBV5-8 and TRBJ2-7, with D perhaps matching TRBD1 (7 bases). The V gene lost 4 bases and the J gene lost 4 bases, with 18 bases spanning the gap. The germline V gene encodes CDR1 SGHTS and CDR2 YDEGEE. The CDR3 runs 15 residues. Here the CDR3 reads CASSGTDRVLYEQYF. As DNA, the CDR3 is TGTGCCAGCAGCGGGACTGACAGGGTTTTGTACGAGCAGTACTTC.

The chain has TRBV18 and TRBJ1-5, with 7 positions matching TRBD1. V shed 3 bases, J shed 2 bases, and the junction held 10 bases outside the gene matches. The CDR3 has 17 amino acids. CDR1 is KGHSH and CDR2 is LQKENI in the germline V gene. CDR3 bases: TGTGCCAGCTCACCCGGCAGGGGGGAAGGGGGCAATCAGCCCCAGCATTTT. Translation gives CASSPGRGEGGNQPQHF.

V and J are TRBV2 and TRBJ1-1; 10 nucleotides agree with TRBD1. Trimming took 9 bases from V and 7 from J; bases not matched to a gene: 5. Germline V lookup: CDR1 SNHLY, CDR2 FYNNEI. CDR3 length: 12 residues. CDR3 sequence (DNA): TGTGCCAGGCGGGACAGGGGAGATGAAGCTTTCTTT. This sequence encodes CARRDRGDEAFF.

This clone appeared once. The genes are TRBV6-4 and TRBJ1-2; D is unclear. Germline-derived CDR1 and CDR2 are MRHNA and SNTAGT. CDR3 length equals 13 residues. V lost 0 bases, J lost 10 bases, and 12 bases lay in between. CDR3 sequence reads: CASSDSNRGYYTF. The DNA for the CDR3 is TGTGCCAGCAGTGACTCGAATCGCGGGTACTACACCTTC.

The chain recombines TRBV19 with TRBJ2-7, with 7 positions matching TRBD2. Unmatched junction bases numbered 12, after V lost 5 bases and J lost 2 bases. This CDR3 has 16 residues. Germline loops: CDR1 LNHDA, CDR2 SQIVND (reference sequence). The CDR3 region has the DNA TGTGCCAGTAGTCGGGCGGGAGAGGGAATCCCCTACGAGCAGTACTTC. It specifies CASSRAGEGIPYEQYF.

In this sample, this clone turned up a few times. The chain is built from TRBV4-2 and TRBJ1-6; 7 bases align to TRBD1. Germline CDR1 reads LGHNA; CDR2 reads YNFKEQ. V lost 4 bases, J lost 8 bases, and 8 bases stayed unmatched. The CDR3 has 15 residues. In DNA, the CDR3 is TGTGCCAGCAGCCGCGACAGGGACAGAGATTCACCCCTCCACTTT. Translation: CASSRDRDRDSPLHF.

J is TRBJ2-5 and V is TRBV7-9; 7 positions agree with TRBD1. Germline CDR1 and CDR2: SEHNR and FQNEAQ (reference sequence). CDR3 size: 14 residues. The V gene end was trimmed by 5 bases and the J gene end by 5 bases; junction bases not matched to a gene: 8. CDR3 sequence: CASSIIGGEETQYF. CDR3 nucleotide sequence: TGTGCCAGCAGCATTATAGGGGGCGAGGAGACCCAGTACTTC. Full variable domain (remainder filled in from reference TRBV7-9 and TRBJ2-5): DTGVSQNPRHKITKRGQNVTFRCDPISEHNRLYWYRQTLGQGPEFLTYFQNEAQLEKSRLLSDRFSAERPKGSFSTLEIQRTEQGDSAMYLCASSIIGGEETQYFGPGTRLLVL.

The genes are TRBV19 and TRBJ1-2; 7 bases are shared with TRBD1. The CDR3 covers 16 residues. J gave up 3 bases and V 5 bases, and 12 bases lay outside the gene matches. Germline-derived CDR1 and CDR2 are LNHDA and SQIVND (reference sequence). CDR3 bases: TGTGCCAGTAGTCCTGAAACAGGGGTTCCTTACTATGGCTACACCTTC. Its protein is CASSPETGVPYYGYTF.

The chain is built from TRBV6-6 and TRBJ1-3; 9 nucleotides match TRBD1. CDR1 and CDR2 from the germline V gene are MNHNY and SVGAGI (reference sequence). V dropped 5 bases and J dropped 3; count of bases not matched to a gene: 8. This CDR3 contains 16 residues. The CDR3 loop is CASSATGGAGGNTIYF. The CDR3 DNA follows: TGTGCCAGCAGTGCCACAGGGGGCGCGGGTGGAAACACCATATATTTT.